These 12 T cell receptor beta chains originate from one sample sequenced in a study of blood T cell repertoires in COVID-19 (dated by TCRdb to the early 2020s). Library generation was performed with the immunoSEQ multiplex PCR assay. The source is immuneACCESS, and TCRdb retained only in-frame sequences with V and J called. Part of the clones is not carried over; for the studies checked, unresolved V genes explain less than half of this, and the remainder is unexplained. Across this sample there are 110,000 to 150,000 clones, with roughly 75% seen only once. Of the sample, approximately 6% is held by the ten largest clones. The sample consisted of PBMCs or T cells enriched from blood (not recorded which). These receptors came from a woman between 45 and 65 years old who had recovered from COVID-19.

This clone was observed a single time. This chain uses TRBV6-5 with TRBJ2-7; 9 bases match TRBD1. The V gene end was trimmed by 7 bases and the J gene end by 6 bases; junction bases not matched to a gene: 10. This CDR3 contains 14 residues. The germline V gene encodes CDR1 MNHEY and CDR2 SVGAGI. The CDR3 DNA is TGTGCCAGCACTAAGGGGACAGGGACGCGCGAGCAGTACTTC. Protein sequence: CASTKGTGTREQYF.

The chain carries TRBV5-1 and TRBJ1-1, with 8 nucleotides matching TRBD1. In germline, CDR1 is SGHRS, CDR2 YFSETQ. The CDR3 is 14 amino acids. V lost 4 bases, J lost 1 base, and 3 bases stayed unmatched. Written as DNA, the CDR3 is TGCGCCAGCAGCGTACAGGGGGAGAACACTGAAGCTTTCTTT. It is translated as CASSVQGENTEAFF.

This chain connects TRBV4-1 to TRBJ2-1; 11 nucleotides agree with TRBD1. CDR3 size: 15 residues. V was clipped by 4 bases and J by 9 bases; unmatched bases: 8. Germline V gives CDR1 MGHRA, CDR2 YSYEKL. The chain's CDR3 is CASSPGGQGVSEQFF. The CDR3 DNA follows: TGCGCCAGCAGCCCCGGGGGACAGGGGGTGAGTGAGCAGTTCTTC.

The rearrangement uses TRBV28 and TRBJ1-5, with unresolved D. Germline assignment: CDR1 MDHEN and CDR2 SYDVKM. V shed 2 bases and J shed 10 bases, with 9 bases lying between them. There are 12 residues in the CDR3. Here the CDR3 reads CASSLRDTPQHF. The CDR3 DNA reads as TGTGCCAGCAGTTTAAGAGATACTCCCCAGCATTTT.

This clone appeared a single time. This sequence joins TRBV12-3 or TRBV12-4 and TRBJ2-7; D is undetermined. This CDR3 spans 12 amino acids. Trimming took off 3 bases at V and 3 bases at J, with 6 bases between the two ends. The CDR3 spells CASSFYSYEQYF. In nucleotides, the CDR3 is TGTGCCAGCAGTTTTTACAGCTACGAGCAGTACTTC.

This chain joins TRBV10-3 and TRBJ1-2; D may be TRBD1 (5 bases). Trimming stripped 2 bases from V and 6 bases from J, with 16 bases between. The CDR3 extends over 15 amino acids. In germline, CDR1 is ENHRY, CDR2 SYGVKD. This chain's CDR3 is CAISELLGGYNGYTF. The CDR3 DNA reads as TGTGCCATCAGTGAGCTCCTGGGGGGTTATAATGGCTACACCTTC.

The chain couples TRBV5-1 to TRBJ2-1; 10 bases agree with TRBD2. The CDR3 totals 15 residues. CDR1 SGHRS and CDR2 YFSETQ come from the germline V gene. V trimming: 6 bases; J trimming: 3 bases; junction bases outside the gene matches: 6. The CDR3 region is CASTPLAGDYNEQFF. DNA of the CDR3: TGCGCCAGCACCCCTCTAGCGGGGGACTACAATGAGCAGTTCTTC.

This clone was seen a few times. The V and J genes are TRBV6-5 and TRBJ2-7; perhaps TRBD2 as D (5 bases). The V end was cut by 11 bases, the J end by 9 bases, with 20 bases between. This CDR3 contains 12 residues. Per germline, CDR1 MNHEY and CDR2 SVGAGI. DNA of the CDR3: TGTGCCGGGTATCCTGCGGGTCGTGGGCAGTACGTC. Translation: CAGYPAGRGQYV.

The chain couples TRBV5-1 to TRBJ1-4; the match to TRBD1 covers 9 bases. The CDR3 spans 14 residues. Germline CDR1 reads SGHRS; CDR2 reads YFSETQ. V shed 4 bases and J 8 bases; nucleotides not matched to a gene: 6. The CDR3 here is CASSIQGASEKLFF. CDR3 in DNA: TGCGCCAGCAGCATACAGGGGGCTAGCGAAAAACTGTTTTTT.

The chain has TRBV28 and TRBJ2-2; 8 bases are shared with TRBD1. V lost 4 bases and J lost 0; bases outside the gene matches: 4. The CDR3 loop spans 16 amino acids. The germline CDR1 and CDR2 sequences are MDHEN and SYDVKM. CDR3 DNA: TGTGCCAGCAGTTCTTACAGGGGGACGAACACCGGGGAGCTGTTTTTT. Its protein is CASSSYRGTNTGELFF.

The chain carries TRBV7-9 and TRBJ2-1, with TRBD2 matching 9 bases. CDR1 and CDR2 from the germline V gene are SEHNR and FQNEAQ (reference sequence). With V trimmed by 5 bases and J by 1 base, 6 bases remained unmatched. This CDR3 contains 16 residues. DNA of the CDR3: TGTGCCAGCAGCATATGGCGGGAGGGGTCCTACAATGAGCAGTTCTTC. Translated: CASSIWREGSYNEQFF.

This chain links TRBV5-6 with TRBJ1-1; 7 bases match TRBD1. This CDR3 is 14 amino acids long. The trim removed 5 bases at V and 2 bases at J, leaving 6 bases unmatched. CDR1 and CDR2 from the germline V gene are SGHDT and YYEEEE. The CDR3, as DNA: TGTGCCAGCAGTTTGCGACAGGGAAACACTGAAGCTTTCTTT. It is translated as CASSLRQGNTEAFF.